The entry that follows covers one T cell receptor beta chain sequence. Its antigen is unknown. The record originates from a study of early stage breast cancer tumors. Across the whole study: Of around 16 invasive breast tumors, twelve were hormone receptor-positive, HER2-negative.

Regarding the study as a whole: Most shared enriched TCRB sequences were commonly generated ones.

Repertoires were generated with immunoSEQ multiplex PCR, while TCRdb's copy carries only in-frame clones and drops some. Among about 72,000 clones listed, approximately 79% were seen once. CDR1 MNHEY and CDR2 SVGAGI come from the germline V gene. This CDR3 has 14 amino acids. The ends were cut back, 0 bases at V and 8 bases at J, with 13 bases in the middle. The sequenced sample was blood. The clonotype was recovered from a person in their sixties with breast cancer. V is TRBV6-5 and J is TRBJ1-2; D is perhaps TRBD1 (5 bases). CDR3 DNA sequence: TGTGCCAGCAGTTACTCCCGGGGCGCGAACGGCTACACCTTC. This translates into CASSYSRGANGYTF.